The text below deals with one T cell receptor beta chain. Germline V CDR1 and CDR2: MNHEY, SVGAGI. This CDR3 is 11 amino acids long. Between the trimmed V and J ends, which lost 2 bases and 5 bases, there was a span of 1 base. Generated by immunoSEQ multiplex PCR, the TCRdb table keeps only in-frame clones and is missing some. This table holds tens of thousands of clones, about four fifths found once. The sample is drawn from a study of OX40 agonist ivuxolimab in advanced cancers. Study-wide context: Previous treatment with anti-PD-1, anti-PD-L1 or anti-CTLA-4 therapy was allowed; roughly 40% had received some.

V is TRBV6-5 and J is TRBJ1-3; no reliable D call. This receptor was identified in an adult with an advanced solid tumor such as melanoma, head and neck, liver or kidney cancer. The source material was CD4+ or CD8+ T cells sorted from blood, sampled in a trial of the OX40 agonist ivuxolimab. The CDR3 loop is CASSYRNTIYF. DNA for the CDR3: TGTGCCAGCAGTTACAGAAACACCATATATTTT.